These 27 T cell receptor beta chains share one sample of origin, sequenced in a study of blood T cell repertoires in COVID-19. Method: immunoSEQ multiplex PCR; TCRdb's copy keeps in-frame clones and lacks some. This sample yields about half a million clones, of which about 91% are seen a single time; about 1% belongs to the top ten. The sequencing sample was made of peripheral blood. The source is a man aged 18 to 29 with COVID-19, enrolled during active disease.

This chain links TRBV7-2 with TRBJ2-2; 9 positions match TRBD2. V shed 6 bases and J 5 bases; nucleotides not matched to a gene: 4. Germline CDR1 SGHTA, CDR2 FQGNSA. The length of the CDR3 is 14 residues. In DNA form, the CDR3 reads TGTGCCAGCAGAGAAGCGGGAGGAACCGGGGAGCTGTTTTTT. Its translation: CASREAGGTGELFF.

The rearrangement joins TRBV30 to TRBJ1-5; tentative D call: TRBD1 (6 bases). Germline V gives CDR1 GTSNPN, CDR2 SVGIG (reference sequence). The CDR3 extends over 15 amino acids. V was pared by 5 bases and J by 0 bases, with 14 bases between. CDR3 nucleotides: TGTGCCTGGCAGGACAGTTCTATTAGCAATCAGCCCCAGCATTTT. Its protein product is CAWQDSSISNQPQHF.

The CDR3 nucleotides read TGTGCCAGCAGTTACAGGACAGGCTCGGGAAACACCATATATTTT. This codes for CASSYRTGSGNTIYF. This chain uses TRBV6-5 with TRBJ1-3, with 7 bases identical to TRBD1. This CDR3 is 15 amino acids long. Trimming removed 2 bases from V and 4 bases from J; junction bases left unmatched: 5. Germline assignment: CDR1 MNHEY and CDR2 SVGAGI.

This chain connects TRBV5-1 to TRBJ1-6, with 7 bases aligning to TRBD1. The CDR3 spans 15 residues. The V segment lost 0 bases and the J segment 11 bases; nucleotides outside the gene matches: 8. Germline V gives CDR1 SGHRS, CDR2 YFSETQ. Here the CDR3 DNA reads TGCGCCAGCAGCTTGGTGGAGGGGGCAACTACACCCCTCCACTTT. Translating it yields CASSLVEGATTPLHF.

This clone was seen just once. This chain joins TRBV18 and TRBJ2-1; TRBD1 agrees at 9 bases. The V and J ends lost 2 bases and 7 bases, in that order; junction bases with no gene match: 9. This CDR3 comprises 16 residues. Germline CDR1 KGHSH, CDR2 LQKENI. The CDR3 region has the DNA TGTGCCAGCTCACCATCGCCGGGACAGGGATTTAATGAGCAGTTCTTC. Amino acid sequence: CASSPSPGQGFNEQFF.

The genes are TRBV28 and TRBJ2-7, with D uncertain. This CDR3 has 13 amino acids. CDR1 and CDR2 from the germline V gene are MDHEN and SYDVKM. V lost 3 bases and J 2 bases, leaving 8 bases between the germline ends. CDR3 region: CASSFGRTYEQYF. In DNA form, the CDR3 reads TGTGCCAGCAGTTTCGGCAGGACCTACGAGCAGTACTTC.

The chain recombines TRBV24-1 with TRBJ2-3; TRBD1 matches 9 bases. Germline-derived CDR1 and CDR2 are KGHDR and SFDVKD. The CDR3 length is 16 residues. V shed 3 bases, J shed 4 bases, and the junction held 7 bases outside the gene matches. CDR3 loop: CATSDPTGGGPDTQYF. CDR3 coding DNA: TGTGCCACCAGTGATCCGACAGGGGGGGGTCCAGATACGCAGTATTTT.

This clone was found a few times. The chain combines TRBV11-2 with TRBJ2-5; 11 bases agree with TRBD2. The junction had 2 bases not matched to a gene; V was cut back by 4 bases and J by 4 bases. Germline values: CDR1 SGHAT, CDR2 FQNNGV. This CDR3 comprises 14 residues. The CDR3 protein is CASSSGLAGETQYF. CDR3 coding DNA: TGTGCCAGCAGCTCAGGACTAGCGGGAGAGACCCAGTACTTC. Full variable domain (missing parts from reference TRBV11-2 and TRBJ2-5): EAGVAQSPRYKIIEKRQSVAFWCNPISGHATLYWYQQILGQGPKLLIQFQNNGVVDDSQLPKDRFSAERLKGVDSTLKIQPAKLEDSAVYLCASSSGLAGETQYFGPGTRLLVL.

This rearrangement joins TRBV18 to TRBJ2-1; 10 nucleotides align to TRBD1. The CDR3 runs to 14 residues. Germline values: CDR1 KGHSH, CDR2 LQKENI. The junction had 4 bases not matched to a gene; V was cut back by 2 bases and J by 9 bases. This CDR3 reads CASSPDRGPSEQFF. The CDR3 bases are TGTGCCAGCTCACCAGACAGGGGGCCGAGTGAGCAGTTCTTC.

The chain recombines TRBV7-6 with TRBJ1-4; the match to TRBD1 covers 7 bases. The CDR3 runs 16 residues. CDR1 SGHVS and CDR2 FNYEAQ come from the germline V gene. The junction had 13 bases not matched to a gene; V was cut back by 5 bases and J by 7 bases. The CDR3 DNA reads TGTGCCAGCAGCCCAGGGGCACAGGGGCGGGGTGAAAAACTGTTTTTT. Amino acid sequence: CASSPGAQGRGEKLFF. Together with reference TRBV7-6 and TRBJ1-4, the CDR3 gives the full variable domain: GAGVSQSPRYKVTKRGQDVALRCDPISGHVSLYWYRQALGQGPEFLTYFNYEAQQDKSGLPNDRFSAERPEGSISTLTIQRTEQRDSAMYRCASSPGAQGRGEKLFFGSGTQLSVL.

DNA for the CDR3: TGTGCCAGCAGTGAAACGGCCAGGGATAGCAATCAGCCCCAGCATTTT. Translation gives CASSETARDSNQPQHF. This chain connects TRBV2 to TRBJ1-5, with D perhaps matching TRBD1 (5 bases). CDR1 is SNHLY, CDR2 FYNNEI, per germline. CDR3 length: 16 residues. The V end was cut by 2 bases, the J end by 0 bases, with 11 bases between.

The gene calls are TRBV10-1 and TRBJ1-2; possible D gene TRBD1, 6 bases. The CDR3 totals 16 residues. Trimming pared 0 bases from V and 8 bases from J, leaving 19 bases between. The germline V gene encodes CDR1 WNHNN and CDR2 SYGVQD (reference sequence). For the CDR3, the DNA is TGCGCCAGCAGTGAGTCCGGCGTTGGACAGTCAGGCGGCTACACCTTC. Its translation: CASSESGVGQSGGYTF.

This CDR3 is CASSDYWGGPNQPQHF. In DNA form, the CDR3 reads TGTGCCAGCAGTGACTACTGGGGGGGGCCCAATCAGCCCCAGCATTTT. The chain uses TRBV6-1 and TRBJ1-5; D perhaps matches TRBD1 (6 bases). Germline values: CDR1 MNHNS, CDR2 SASEGT. The V and J ends lost 3 bases and 3 bases respectively, with 15 bases between them. The CDR3 runs to 16 residues.

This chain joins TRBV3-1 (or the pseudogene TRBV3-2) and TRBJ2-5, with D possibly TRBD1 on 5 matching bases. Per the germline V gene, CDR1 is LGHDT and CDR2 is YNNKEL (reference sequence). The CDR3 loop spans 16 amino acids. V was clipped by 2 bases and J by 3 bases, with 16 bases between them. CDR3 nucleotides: TGTGCCAGCAGCCAACCTAAAGGCAGGGCCGAAGAGACCCAGTACTTC. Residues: CASSQPKGRAEETQYF.

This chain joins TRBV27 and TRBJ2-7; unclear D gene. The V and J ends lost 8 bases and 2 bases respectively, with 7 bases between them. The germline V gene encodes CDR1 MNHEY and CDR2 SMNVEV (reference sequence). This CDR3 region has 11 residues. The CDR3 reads CASGRTYEQYF. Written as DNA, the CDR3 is TGTGCCAGCGGCAGGACCTACGAGCAGTACTTC.

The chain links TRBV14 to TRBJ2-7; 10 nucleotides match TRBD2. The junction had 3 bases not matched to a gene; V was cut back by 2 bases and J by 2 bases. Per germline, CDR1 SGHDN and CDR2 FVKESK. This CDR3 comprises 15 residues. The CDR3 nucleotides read TGTGCCAGCAGCCAATGGCTAGCGGGAGCCTACGAGCAGTACTTC. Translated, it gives CASSQWLAGAYEQYF. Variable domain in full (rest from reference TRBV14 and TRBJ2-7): EAGVTQFPSHSVIEKGQTVTLRCDPISGHDNLYWYRRVMGKEIKFLLHFVKESKQDESGMPNNRFLAERTGGTYSTLKVQPAELEDSGVYFCASSQWLAGAYEQYFGPGTRLTVT.

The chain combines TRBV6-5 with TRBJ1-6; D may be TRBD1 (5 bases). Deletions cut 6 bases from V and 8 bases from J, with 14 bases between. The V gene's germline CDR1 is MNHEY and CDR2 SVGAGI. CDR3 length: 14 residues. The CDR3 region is CASSRQGEHSPLHF. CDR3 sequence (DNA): TGTGCCAGCAGCCGGCAGGGTGAGCATTCACCCCTCCACTTT.

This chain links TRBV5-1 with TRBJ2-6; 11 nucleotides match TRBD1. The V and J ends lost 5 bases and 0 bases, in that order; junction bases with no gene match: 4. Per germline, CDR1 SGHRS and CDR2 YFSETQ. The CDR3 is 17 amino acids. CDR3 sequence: CASRQGQGGSGANVLTF. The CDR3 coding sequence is TGCGCCAGCAGACAGGGACAGGGGGGCTCTGGGGCCAACGTCCTGACTTTC.

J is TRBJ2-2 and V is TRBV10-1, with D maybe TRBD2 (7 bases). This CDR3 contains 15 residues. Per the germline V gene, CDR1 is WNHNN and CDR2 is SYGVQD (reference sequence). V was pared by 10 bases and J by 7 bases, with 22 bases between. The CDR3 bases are TGCGCCATCCCCAAAGGGGGAGGGCCCGGCGGGGAGCTGTTTTTT. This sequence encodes CAIPKGGGPGGELFF.

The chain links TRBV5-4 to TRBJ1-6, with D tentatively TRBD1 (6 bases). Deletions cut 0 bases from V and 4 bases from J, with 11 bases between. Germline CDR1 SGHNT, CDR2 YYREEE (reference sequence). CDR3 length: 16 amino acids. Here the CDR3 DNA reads TGTGCCAGCAGCTTGGACGGACAGCTTTATAATTCACCCCTCCACTTT. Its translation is CASSLDGQLYNSPLHF.

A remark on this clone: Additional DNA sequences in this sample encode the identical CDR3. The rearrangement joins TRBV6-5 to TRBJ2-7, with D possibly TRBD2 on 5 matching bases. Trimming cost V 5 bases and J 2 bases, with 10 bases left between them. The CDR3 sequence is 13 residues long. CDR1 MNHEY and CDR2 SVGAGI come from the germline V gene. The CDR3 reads CASSRTGTYEQYF. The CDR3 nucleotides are TGTGCCAGCAGTCGGACTGGAACCTACGAGCAGTACTTC.

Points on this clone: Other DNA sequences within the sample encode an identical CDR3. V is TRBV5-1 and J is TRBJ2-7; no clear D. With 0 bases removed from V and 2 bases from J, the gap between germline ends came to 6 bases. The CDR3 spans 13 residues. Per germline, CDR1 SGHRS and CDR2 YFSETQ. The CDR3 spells CASSLEGAYEQYF. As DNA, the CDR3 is TGCGCCAGCAGCTTGGAAGGAGCCTACGAGCAGTACTTC.

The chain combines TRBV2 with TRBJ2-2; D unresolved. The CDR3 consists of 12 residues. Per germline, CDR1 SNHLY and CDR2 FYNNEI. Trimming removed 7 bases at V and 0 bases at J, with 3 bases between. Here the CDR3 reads CASTSNTGELFF. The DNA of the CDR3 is TGTGCCAGCACGTCGAACACCGGGGAGCTGTTTTTT.

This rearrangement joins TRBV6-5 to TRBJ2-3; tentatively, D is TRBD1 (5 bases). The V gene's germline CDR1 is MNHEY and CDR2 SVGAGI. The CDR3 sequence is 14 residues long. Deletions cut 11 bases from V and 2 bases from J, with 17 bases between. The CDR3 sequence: CAGREDIPTDTQYF. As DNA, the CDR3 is TGTGCCGGCCGAGAGGACATACCCACAGATACGCAGTATTTT.

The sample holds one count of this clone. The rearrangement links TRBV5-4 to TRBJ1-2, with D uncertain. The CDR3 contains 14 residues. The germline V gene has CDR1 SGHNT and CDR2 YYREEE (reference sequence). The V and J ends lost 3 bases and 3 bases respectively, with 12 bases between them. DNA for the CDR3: TGTGCCAGCAGCTCATTCGACATCGACTATGGCTACACCTTC. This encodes CASSSFDIDYGYTF.

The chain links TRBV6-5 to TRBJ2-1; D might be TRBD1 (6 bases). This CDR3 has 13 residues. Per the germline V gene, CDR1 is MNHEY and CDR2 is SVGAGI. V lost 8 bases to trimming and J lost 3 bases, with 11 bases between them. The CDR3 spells CASEGTIYNEQFF. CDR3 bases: TGTGCCAGCGAAGGGACAATCTACAATGAGCAGTTCTTC.

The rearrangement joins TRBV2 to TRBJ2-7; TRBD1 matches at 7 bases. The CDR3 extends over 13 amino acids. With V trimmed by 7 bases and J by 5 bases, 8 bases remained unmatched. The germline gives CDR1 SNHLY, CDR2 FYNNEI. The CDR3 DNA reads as TGTGCCAGCAAGACAGGGTGGTTCAACGAGCAGTACTTC. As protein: CASKTGWFNEQYF. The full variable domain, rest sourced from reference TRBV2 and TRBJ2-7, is EPEVTQTPSHQVTQMGQEVILRCVPISNHLYFYWYRQILGQKVEFLVSFYNNEISEKSEIFDDQFSVERPDGSNFTLKIRSTKLEDSAMYFCASKTGWFNEQYFGPGTRLTVT.